A single sample is the source of the 10 T cell receptor beta chains below, sequenced in a study of T cells expressing NK-cell markers. Reprocessing the 5' RACE reads, TCRdb reports a single entry for every CDR3 protein and omits DNA. The table for this sample gives 130,000 to 150,000 distinct CDR3 sequences. Material for sequencing was blood T cells: a sorted CD56 or NKG2C T cell subset, CD4+ or CD8+ T cells, or bulk PBMC T cells (not recorded which). The origin of the receptors is a man in his late teens or twenties in good health.

The genes are TRBV12-3 or TRBV12-4 and TRBJ2-6; the TCRdb call, TRBD2, lacks DNA for checking. The CDR3 extends over 16 amino acids. CDR3 amino acids: CASAYRAHSGANVLTF.

The V and J genes are TRBV13 and TRBJ2-1; checking the TCRdb D call of TRBD1 is not possible without DNA. Per the germline V gene, CDR1 is PRHDT and CDR2 is FYEKMQ (reference sequence). The CDR3 extends over 13 amino acids. The CDR3 sequence is CAITGTGGREQFF.

V gene TRBV20-1 combines with J gene TRBJ2-1; there is no DNA to check the TCRdb D call of TRBD1. Germline V gene lookup returns CDR1 DFQATT and CDR2 SNEGSKA (reference sequence). This CDR3 has 16 residues. The CDR3 protein is CSARASGASSYNEQFF.

The chain joins TRBV4-3 to TRBJ2-5; lacking DNA, the TRBD1 call made by TCRdb goes unchecked. The CDR3 is 15 residues long. CDR1 is LGHNA, CDR2 YSLEER, per germline. CDR3 in amino acids: CASSQIWRGQETQYF.

CDR3 sequence: CASSPYGDTQYF. The chain is built from TRBV14 and TRBJ2-3. CDR3 length: 12 residues. CDR1 is SGHDN, CDR2 FVKESK, per germline.

The chain joins TRBV6-5 to TRBJ2-2. Looked up from germline, CDR1 is MNHEY and CDR2 is SVGAGI. The CDR3 is 14 residues long. This CDR3 reads CASSYSTYTGELFF.

V gene TRBV18 combines with J gene TRBJ2-5; TCRdb calls TRBD1, which cannot be checked without DNA. Germline lookup yields CDR1 KGHSH and CDR2 LQKENI. The CDR3 covers 16 residues. The CDR3 sequence: CASSQQDRGIAETQYF.

The chain couples TRBV12-3 or TRBV12-4 to TRBJ2-7; TCRdb proposes TRBD1, but this gene call is untestable without DNA. This CDR3 region has 14 residues. The CDR3 spells CASRIGGPVYEQYF.

The genes are TRBV28 and TRBJ2-5; TCRdb designates TRBD1, a call that cannot be tested without DNA. This CDR3 has 17 amino acids. CDR1 and CDR2 (germline): MDHEN, SYDVKM. CDR3 residues: CASSTFPGQGSRETQYF.

The chain is built from TRBV2 and TRBJ2-6; TCRdb's D gene call, TRBD2, goes unchecked for lack of DNA. Germline values: CDR1 SNHLY, CDR2 FYNNEI. The CDR3 has 20 residues. CDR3: CASSVASGMLVLSGANVLTF.